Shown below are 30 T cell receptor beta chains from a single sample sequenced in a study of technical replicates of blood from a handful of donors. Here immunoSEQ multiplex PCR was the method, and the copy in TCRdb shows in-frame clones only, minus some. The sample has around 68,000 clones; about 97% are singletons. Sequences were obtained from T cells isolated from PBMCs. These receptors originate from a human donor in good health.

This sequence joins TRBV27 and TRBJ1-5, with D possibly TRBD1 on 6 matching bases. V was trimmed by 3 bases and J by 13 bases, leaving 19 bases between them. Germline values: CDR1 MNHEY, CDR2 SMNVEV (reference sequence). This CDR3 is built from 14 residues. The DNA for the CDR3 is TGTGCCAGCAGTTTCTCGCCAGGGGATACTGGTCAGCATTTT. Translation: CASSFSPGDTGQHF.

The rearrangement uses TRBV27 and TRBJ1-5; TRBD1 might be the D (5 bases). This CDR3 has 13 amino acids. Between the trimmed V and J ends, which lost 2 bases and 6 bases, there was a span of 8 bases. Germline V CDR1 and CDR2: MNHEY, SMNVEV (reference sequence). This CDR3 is CASSLRGSQPQHF. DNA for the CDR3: TGTGCCAGCAGTTTACGGGGGAGTCAGCCCCAGCATTTT.

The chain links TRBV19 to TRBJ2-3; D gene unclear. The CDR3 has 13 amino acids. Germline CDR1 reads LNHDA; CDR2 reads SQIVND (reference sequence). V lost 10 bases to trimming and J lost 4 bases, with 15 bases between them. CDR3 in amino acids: CATSWVGADTQYF. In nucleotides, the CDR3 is TGTGCCACCTCTTGGGTGGGCGCAGATACGCAGTATTTT. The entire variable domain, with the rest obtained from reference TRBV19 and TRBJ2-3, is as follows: DGGITQSPKYLFRKEGQNVTLSCEQNLNHDAMYWYRQDPGQGLRLIYYSQIVNDFQKGDIAEGYSVSREKKESFPLTVTSAQKNPTAFYLCATSWVGADTQYFGPGTRLTVL.

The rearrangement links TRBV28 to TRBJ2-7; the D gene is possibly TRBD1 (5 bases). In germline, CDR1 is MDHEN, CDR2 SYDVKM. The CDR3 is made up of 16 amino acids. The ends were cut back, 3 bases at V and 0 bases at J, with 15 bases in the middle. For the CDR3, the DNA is TGTGCCAGCAGTTTTCCCCTGGACACCAGCTCCTACGAGCAGTACTTC. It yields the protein CASSFPLDTSSYEQYF. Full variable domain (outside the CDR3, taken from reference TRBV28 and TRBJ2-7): DVKVTQSSRYLVKRTGEKVFLECVQDMDHENMFWYRQDPGLGLRLIYFSYDVKMKEKGDIPEGYSVSREKKERFSLILESASTNQTSMYLCASSFPLDTSSYEQYFGPGTRLTVT.

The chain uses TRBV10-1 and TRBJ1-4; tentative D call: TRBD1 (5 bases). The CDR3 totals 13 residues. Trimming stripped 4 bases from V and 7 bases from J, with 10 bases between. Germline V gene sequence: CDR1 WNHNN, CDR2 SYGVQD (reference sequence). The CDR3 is CASSARVGEKLFF. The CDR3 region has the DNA TGCGCCAGCAGTGCCAGGGTTGGTGAAAAACTGTTTTTT.

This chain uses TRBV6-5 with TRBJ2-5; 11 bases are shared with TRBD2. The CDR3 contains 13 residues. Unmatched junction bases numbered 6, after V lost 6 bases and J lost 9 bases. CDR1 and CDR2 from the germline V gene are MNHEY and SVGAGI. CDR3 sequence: CASRLRTSGSQYF. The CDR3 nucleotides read TGTGCCAGCAGGCTCCGGACTAGCGGGTCCCAGTACTTC.

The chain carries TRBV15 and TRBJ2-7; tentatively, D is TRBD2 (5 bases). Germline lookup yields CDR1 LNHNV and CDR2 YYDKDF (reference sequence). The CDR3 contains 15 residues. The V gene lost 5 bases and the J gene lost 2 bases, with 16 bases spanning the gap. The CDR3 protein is CATSGRGAGPYEQYF. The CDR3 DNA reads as TGTGCCACCAGCGGACGAGGTGCGGGCCCCTACGAGCAGTACTTC.

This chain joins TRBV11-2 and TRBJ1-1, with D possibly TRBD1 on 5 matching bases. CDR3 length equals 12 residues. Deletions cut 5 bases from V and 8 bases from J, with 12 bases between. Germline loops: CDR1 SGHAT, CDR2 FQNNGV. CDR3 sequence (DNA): TGTGCCAGCAGCGCAGGGAATTGGGAAGCTTTCTTT. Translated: CASSAGNWEAFF.

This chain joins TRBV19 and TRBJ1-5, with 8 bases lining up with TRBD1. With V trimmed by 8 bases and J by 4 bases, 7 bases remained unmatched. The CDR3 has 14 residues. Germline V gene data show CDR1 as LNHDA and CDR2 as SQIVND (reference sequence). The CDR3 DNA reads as TGTGCCAGTTCTAGGACAGGGAAAAATCAGCCCCAGCATTTT. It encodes CASSRTGKNQPQHF.

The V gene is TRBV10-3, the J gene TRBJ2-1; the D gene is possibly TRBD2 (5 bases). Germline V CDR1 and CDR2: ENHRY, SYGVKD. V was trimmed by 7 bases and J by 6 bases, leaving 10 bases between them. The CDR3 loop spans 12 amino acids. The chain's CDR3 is CAITDSRNEQFF. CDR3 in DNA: TGTGCCATCACGGACTCCCGCAATGAGCAGTTCTTC.

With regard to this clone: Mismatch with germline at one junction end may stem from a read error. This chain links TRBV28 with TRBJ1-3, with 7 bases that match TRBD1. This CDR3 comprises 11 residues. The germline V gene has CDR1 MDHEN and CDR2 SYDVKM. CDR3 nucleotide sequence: TGTGCCAGCAGCCCTGGGACAGCAGTCGCTTTT. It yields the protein CASSPGTAVAF.

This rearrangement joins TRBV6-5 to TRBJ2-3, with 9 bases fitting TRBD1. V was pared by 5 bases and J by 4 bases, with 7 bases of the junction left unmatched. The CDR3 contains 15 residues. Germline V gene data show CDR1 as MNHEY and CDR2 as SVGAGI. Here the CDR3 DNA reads TGTGCCAGCAGTCTATGGACAGGGGAGTCAGATACGCAGTATTTT. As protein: CASSLWTGESDTQYF.

DNA for the CDR3: TGTGCCAGCAGTTTACGACAGGGGGGCGGCTATGGCTACACCTTC. This translates into CASSLRQGGGYGYTF. The chain has TRBV28 and TRBJ1-2, with TRBD1 identical over 9 bases. Trimming at V came to 2 bases and at J to 4 bases, leaving 5 bases not matched to a gene. The CDR3 runs to 15 residues. CDR1 is MDHEN and CDR2 is SYDVKM in the germline V gene.

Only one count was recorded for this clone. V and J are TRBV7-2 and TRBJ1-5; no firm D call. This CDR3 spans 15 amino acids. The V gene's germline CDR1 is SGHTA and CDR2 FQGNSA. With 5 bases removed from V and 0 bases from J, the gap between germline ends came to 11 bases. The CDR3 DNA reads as TGTGCCAGCAGCGCCCGGGAGATTAGCAATCAGCCCCAGCATTTT. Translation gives CASSAREISNQPQHF.

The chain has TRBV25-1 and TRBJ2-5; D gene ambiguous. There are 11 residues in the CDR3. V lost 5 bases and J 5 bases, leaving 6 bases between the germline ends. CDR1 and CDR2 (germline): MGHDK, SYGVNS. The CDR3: CASSLLETQYF. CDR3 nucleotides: TGTGCCAGCAGTCTCCTTGAGACCCAGTACTTC.

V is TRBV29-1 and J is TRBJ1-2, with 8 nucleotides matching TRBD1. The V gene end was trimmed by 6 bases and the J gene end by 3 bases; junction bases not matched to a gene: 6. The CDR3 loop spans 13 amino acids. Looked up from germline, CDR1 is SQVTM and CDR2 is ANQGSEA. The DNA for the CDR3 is TGCAGCGTAGGAGACAGGGGAGACTATGGCTACACCTTC. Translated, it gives CSVGDRGDYGYTF.

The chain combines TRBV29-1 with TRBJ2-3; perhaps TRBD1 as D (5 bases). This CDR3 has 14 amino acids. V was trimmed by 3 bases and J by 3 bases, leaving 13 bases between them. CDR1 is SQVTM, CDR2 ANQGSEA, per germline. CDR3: CSVDITGVTDTQYF. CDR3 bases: TGCAGCGTTGACATAACAGGAGTTACAGATACGCAGTATTTT.

The CDR3, as DNA: TGTGCCAGCAGCTTAAATATACAGGGCAGCGGCTACACCTTC. Translating gives CASSLNIQGSGYTF. The chain links TRBV7-3 to TRBJ1-2; perhaps TRBD1 as D (6 bases). V was cut by 1 base and J by 8 bases, with 14 bases left in between. Germline lookup yields CDR1 SGHTA and CDR2 FQGTGA. This CDR3 spans 14 amino acids. The full variable domain, completed using reference TRBV7-3 and TRBJ1-2, is GAGVSQTPSNKVTEKGKYVELRCDPISGHTALYWYRQSLGQGPEFLIYFQGTGAADDSGLPNDRFFAVRPEGSVSTLKIQRTERGDSAVYLCASSLNIQGSGYTFGSGTRLTVV.

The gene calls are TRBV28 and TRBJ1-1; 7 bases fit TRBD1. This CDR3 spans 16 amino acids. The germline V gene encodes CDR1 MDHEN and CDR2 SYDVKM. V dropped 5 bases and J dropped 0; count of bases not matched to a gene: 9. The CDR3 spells CASSLTSRGMNTEAFF. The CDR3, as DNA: TGTGCCAGCAGTCTTACTTCCAGGGGGATGAACACTGAAGCTTTCTTT.

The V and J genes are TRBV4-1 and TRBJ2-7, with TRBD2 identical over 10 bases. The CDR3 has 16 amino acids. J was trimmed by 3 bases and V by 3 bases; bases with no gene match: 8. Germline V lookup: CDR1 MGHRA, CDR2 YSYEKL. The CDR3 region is CASSQETSGNFYEQYF. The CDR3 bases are TGCGCCAGCAGCCAGGAAACTAGCGGGAATTTCTACGAGCAGTACTTC.

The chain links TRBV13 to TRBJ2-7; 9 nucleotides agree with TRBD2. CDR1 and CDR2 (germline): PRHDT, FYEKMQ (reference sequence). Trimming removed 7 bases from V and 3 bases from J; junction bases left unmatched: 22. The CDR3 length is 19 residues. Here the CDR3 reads CASTSEASGRFSADYEQYF. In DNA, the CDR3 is TGTGCCAGCACCTCTGAGGCCAGCGGGAGGTTTTCAGCGGACTACGAGCAGTACTTC.

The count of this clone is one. The chain's CDR3 is CAGQGGDTYEQYF. The CDR3 DNA reads as TGTGCCGGACAGGGGGGGGACACCTACGAGCAGTACTTC. This chain joins TRBV6-1 and TRBJ2-7; 10 nucleotides agree with TRBD1. CDR3 size: 13 residues. V shed 11 bases and J 2 bases; nucleotides not matched to a gene: 6. Germline V CDR1 and CDR2: MNHNS, SASEGT.

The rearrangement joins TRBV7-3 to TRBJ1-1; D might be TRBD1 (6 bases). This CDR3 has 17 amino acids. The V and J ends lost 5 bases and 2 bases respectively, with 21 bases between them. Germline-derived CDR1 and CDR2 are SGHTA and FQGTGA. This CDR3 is CASSPLGRGPTNTEAFF. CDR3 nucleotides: TGTGCCAGCAGCCCCCTAGGCAGGGGCCCGACCAACACTGAAGCTTTCTTT.

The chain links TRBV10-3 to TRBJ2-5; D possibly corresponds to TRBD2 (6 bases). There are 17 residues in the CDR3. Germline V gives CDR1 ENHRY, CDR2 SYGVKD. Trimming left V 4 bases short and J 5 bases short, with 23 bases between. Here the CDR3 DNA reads TGTGCCATCAGTGCGGGGCGACTAGACCACGAAGGGGAGACCCAGTACTTC. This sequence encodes CAISAGRLDHEGETQYF.

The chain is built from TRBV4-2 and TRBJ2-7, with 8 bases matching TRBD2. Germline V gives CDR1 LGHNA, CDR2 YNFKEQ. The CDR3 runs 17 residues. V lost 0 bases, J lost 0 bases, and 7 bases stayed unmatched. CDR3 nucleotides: TGTGCCAGCAGCCAAGATATTCGGCGGGAGGACTCCTACGAGCAGTACTTC. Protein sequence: CASSQDIRREDSYEQYF.

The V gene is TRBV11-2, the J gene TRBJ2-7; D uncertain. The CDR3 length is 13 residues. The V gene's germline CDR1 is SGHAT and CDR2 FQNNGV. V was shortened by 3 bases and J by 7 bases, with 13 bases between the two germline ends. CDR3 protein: CASSFGPTFEQYF. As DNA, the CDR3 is TGTGCCAGCAGCTTCGGTCCTACGTTTGAGCAGTACTTC.

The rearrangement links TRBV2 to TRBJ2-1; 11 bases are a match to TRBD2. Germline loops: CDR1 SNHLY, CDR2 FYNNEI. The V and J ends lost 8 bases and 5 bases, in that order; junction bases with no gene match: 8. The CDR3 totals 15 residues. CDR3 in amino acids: CASGATSGADNEQFF. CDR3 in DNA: TGTGCCAGCGGTGCGACTAGCGGGGCCGACAATGAGCAGTTCTTC.

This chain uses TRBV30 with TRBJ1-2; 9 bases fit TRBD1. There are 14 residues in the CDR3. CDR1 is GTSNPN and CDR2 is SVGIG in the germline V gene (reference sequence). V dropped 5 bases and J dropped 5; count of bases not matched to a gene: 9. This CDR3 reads CAWAPGQGNYGYTF. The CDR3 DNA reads TGTGCCTGGGCGCCAGGACAGGGGAATTATGGCTACACCTTC.

The CDR3 DNA reads TGTGCCAGTGTAAGTCGGGATGCGAACACTGAAGCTTTCTTT. The encoded protein is CASVSRDANTEAFF. This chain links TRBV19 with TRBJ1-1; D uncertain. CDR3 size: 14 residues. Trimming removed 8 bases at V and 1 base at J, with 14 bases between. The germline gives CDR1 LNHDA, CDR2 SQIVND (reference sequence).

CDR3 coding DNA: TGCGCCAGCAGCCAAGGACTGGGGCAGGTTGAGCAGTTCTTC. Protein: CASSQGLGQVEQFF. The chain combines TRBV4-3 with TRBJ2-1; D is perhaps TRBD1 (5 bases). CDR3 length equals 14 residues. The germline V and J ends were trimmed by 1 base and 9 bases, with 13 bases remaining between them. Germline CDR1 and CDR2: LGHNA and YSLEER.